Sequencing of this T cell receptor (beta chain) was carried out in a study of T cell responses to AZD1222 COVID-19 vaccine. Assay used: immunoSEQ multiplex PCR; TCRdb lists only in-frame clones, some missing. The sample holds 150,000 to 200,000 clones, approximately 90% seen once. With regard to this clone: What it binds is not known.

Germline CDR1 MNHEY, CDR2 SMNVEV (reference sequence). The CDR3 length is 13 residues. V was clipped by 2 bases and J by 10 bases; unmatched bases: 6. Study-wide findings and caveats: Repertoire sampling occurred only after the peak T cell response.

The chain uses TRBV27 and TRBJ1-2, with 8 bases that match TRBD1. The TCR was taken from an adult in good health. This specimen consisted of peripheral blood, obtained on day 0 of AZD1222 vaccination. CDR3 region: CASSLRAGGYYTF. The CDR3 DNA reads as TGTGCCAGCAGTTTAAGGGCAGGGGGCTACTACACCTTC.